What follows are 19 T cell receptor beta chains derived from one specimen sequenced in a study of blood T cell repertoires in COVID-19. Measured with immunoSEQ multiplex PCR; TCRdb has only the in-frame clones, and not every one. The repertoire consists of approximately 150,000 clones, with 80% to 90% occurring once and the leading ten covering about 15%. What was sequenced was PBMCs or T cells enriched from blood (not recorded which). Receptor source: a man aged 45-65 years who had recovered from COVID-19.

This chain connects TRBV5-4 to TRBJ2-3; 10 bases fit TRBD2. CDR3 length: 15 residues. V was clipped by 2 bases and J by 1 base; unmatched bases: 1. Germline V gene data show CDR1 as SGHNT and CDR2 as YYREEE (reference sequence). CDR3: CASSFLAGGTDTQYF. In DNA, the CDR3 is TGTGCCAGCAGCTTTCTAGCGGGGGGCACAGATACGCAGTATTTT.

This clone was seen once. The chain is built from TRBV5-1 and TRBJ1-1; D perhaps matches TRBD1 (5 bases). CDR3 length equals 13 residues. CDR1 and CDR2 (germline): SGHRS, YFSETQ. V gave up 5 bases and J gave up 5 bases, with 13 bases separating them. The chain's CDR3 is CASRVQEWTEAFF. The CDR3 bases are TGCGCCAGCAGGGTACAGGAATGGACTGAAGCTTTCTTT.

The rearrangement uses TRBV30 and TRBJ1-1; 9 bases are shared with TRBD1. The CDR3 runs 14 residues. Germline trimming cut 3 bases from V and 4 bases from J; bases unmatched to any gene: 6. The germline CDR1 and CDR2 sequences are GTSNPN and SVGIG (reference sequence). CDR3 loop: CAWRRQGVGTEAFF. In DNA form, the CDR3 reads TGTGCCTGGAGGCGACAGGGGGTGGGCACTGAAGCTTTCTTT.

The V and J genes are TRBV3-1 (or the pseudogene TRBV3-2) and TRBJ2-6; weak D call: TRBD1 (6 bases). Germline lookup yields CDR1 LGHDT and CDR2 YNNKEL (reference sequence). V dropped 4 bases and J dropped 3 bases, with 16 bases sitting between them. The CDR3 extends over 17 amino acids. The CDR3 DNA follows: TGTGCCAGCAGCCCCCTCCACAGGGCCGGTGGGGCCAACGTCCTGACTTTC. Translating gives CASSPLHRAGGANVLTF.

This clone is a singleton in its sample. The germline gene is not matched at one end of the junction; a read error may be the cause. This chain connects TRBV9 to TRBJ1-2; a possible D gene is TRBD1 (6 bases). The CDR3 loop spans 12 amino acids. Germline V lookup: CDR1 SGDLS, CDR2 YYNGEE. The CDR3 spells CASSVETGSIAF. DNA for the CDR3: TGTGCCAGCAGCGTGGAGACAGGAAGTATTGCCTTC.

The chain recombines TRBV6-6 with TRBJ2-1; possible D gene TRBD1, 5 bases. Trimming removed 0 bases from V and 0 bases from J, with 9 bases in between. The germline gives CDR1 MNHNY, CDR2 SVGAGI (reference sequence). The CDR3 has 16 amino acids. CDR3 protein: CASSYSPDSSYNEQFF. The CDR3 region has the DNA TGTGCCAGCAGTTACTCTCCCGACAGCTCCTACAATGAGCAGTTCTTC.

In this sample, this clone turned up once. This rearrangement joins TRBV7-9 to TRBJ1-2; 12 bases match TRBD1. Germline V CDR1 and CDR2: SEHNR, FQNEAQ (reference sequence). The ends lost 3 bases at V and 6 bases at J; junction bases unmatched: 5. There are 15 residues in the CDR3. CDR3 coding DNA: TGTGCCAGCAGCTTCGGGACAGGGGGCCGGGATGGCTACACCTTC. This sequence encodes CASSFGTGGRDGYTF.

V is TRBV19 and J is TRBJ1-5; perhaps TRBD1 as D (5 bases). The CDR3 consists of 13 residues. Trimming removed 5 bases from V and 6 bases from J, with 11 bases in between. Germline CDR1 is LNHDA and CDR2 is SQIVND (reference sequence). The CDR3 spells CASSRGAGQPQHF. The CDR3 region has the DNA TGTGCCAGTAGTCGTGGGGCCGGTCAGCCCCAGCATTTT.

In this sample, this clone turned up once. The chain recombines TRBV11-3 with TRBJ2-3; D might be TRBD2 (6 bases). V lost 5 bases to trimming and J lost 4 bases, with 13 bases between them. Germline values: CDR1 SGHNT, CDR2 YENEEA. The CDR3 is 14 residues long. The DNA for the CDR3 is TGTGCCAGCAGCCCGGGATCGGGGGCAGATACGCAGTATTTT. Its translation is CASSPGSGADTQYF. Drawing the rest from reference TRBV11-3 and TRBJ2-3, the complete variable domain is EAGVVQSPRYKIIEKKQPVAFWCNPISGHNTLYWYLQNLGQGPELLIRYENEEAVDDSQLPKDRFSAERLKGVDSTLKIQPAELGDSAVYLCASSPGSGADTQYFGPGTRLTVL.

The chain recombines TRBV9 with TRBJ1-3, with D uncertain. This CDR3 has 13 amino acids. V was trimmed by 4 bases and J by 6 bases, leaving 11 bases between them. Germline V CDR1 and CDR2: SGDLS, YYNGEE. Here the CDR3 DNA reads TGTGCCAGCAGCTCCGTGGCCCCAAACACCATATATTTT. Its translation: CASSSVAPNTIYF.

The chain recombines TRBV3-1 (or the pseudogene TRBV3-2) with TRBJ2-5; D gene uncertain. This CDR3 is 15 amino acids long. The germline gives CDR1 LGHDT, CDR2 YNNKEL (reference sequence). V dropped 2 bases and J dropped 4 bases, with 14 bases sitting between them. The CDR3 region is CASSQNLVPGETQYF. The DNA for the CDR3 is TGTGCCAGCAGCCAAAATCTAGTCCCTGGAGAGACCCAGTACTTC.

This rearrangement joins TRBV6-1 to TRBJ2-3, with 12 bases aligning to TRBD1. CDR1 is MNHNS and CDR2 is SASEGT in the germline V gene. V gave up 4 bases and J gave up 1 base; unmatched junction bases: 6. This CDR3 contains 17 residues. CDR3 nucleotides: TGTGCCAGCAGTGCTGGGACAGGGGGCGCGGGCACAGATACGCAGTATTTT. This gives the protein CASSAGTGGAGTDTQYF.

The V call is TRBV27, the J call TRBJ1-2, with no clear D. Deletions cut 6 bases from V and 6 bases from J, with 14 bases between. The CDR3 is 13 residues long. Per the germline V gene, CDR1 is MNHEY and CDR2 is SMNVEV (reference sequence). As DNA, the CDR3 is TGTGCCAGCAGCCCCGGGAGGATTAATGGCTACACCTTC. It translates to CASSPGRINGYTF.

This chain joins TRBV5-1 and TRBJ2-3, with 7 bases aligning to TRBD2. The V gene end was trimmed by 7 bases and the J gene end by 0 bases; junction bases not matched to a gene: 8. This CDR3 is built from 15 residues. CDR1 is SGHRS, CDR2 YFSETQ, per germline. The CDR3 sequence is CASSASGTSTDTQYF. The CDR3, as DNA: TGCGCCAGCTCCGCTAGCGGTACTAGCACAGATACGCAGTATTTT.

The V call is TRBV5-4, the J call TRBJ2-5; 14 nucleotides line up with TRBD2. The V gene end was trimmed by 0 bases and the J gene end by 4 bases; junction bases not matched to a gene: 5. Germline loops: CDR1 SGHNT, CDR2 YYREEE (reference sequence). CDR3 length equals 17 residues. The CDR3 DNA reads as TGTGCCAGCAGCTTGGGACTAGCGGGGGGGCAGAGAGAGACCCAGTACTTC. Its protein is CASSLGLAGGQRETQYF.

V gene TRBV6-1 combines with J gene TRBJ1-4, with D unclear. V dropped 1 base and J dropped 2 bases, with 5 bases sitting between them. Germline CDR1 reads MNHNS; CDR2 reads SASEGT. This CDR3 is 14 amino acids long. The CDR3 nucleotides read TGTGCCAGCAGTGAAGGAGGGACTAATGAAAAACTGTTTTTT. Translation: CASSEGGTNEKLFF.

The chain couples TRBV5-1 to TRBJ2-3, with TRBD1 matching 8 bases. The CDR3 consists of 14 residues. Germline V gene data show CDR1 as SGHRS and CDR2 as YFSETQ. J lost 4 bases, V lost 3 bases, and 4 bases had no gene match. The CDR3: CASSSGGAADTQYF. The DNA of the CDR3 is TGCGCCAGCAGCTCAGGGGGCGCAGCAGATACGCAGTATTTT.

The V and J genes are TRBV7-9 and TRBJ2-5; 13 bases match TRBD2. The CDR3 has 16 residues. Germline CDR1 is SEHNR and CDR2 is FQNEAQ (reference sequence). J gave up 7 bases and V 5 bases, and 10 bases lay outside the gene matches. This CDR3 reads CASSNGLAGALVTQYF. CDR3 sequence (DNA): TGTGCCAGCAGCAACGGACTAGCGGGGGCCCTGGTGACCCAGTACTTC.

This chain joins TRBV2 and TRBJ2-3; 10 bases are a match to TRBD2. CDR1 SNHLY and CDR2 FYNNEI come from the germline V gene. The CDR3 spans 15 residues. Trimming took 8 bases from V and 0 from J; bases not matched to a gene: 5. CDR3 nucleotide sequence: TGTGCCAGCCGGACTAGCGGAGCTAGCACAGATACGCAGTATTTT. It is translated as CASRTSGASTDTQYF.